This entry lists 9 T cell receptor beta chains sequenced from one sample in a study of cytomegalovirus exposure and HLA in healthy donors. With 60 Vbeta and 13 Jbeta primers, the PCR was carried out. The method was immunoSEQ multiplex PCR; TCRdb's version includes in-frame clones alone and lacks a portion of them. The data contain about 120,000 clones, about three fifths of them singletons. The specimen was PBMCs. These receptors originate from a man between 35 and 55 years old in good health and CMV-seropositive.

The rearrangement joins TRBV5-4 to TRBJ1-4; D uncertain. CDR1 and CDR2 (germline): SGHNT, YYREEE (reference sequence). The CDR3 extends over 12 amino acids. V shed 4 bases and J shed 6 bases, with 7 bases lying between them. CDR3 coding DNA: TGTGCCAGCAGCGTGAGGGATGAAAAACTGTTTTTT. It codes for CASSVRDEKLFF.

This clone has a handful of counts. As DNA, the CDR3 is TGTGCCATCAGTGACGATGGGGCGCGGAAAGCCAAAAACATTCAGTACTTC. Encoded protein: CAISDDGARKAKNIQYF. This chain links TRBV10-3 with TRBJ2-4, with D possibly TRBD1 on 5 matching bases. Germline assignment: CDR1 ENHRY and CDR2 SYGVKD. The germline V and J ends were trimmed by 3 bases and 0 bases, with 15 bases remaining between them. The CDR3 loop spans 17 amino acids.

The V gene is TRBV11-2, the J gene TRBJ2-3, with D possibly TRBD1 on 6 matching bases. The CDR3 consists of 17 residues. The ends were cut back, 2 bases at V and 5 bases at J, with 20 bases in the middle. Germline values: CDR1 SGHAT, CDR2 FQNNGV. CDR3 amino acids: CASSLRPNGQGLDTQYF. In DNA, the CDR3 is TGTGCCAGCAGCTTACGGCCCAACGGGCAGGGGTTAGATACGCAGTATTTT.

The chain employs TRBV7-2 and TRBJ2-1, with a tentative D call TRBD2 (6 bases). V lost 3 bases to trimming and J lost 8 bases, with 17 bases between them. Germline-derived CDR1 and CDR2 are SGHTA and FQGNSA. The CDR3 sequence is 15 residues long. The CDR3 DNA reads TGTGCCAGCAGCTTGCTTCTAGCGTCCCTAGATGAGCAGTTCTTC. This gives the protein CASSLLLASLDEQFF.

This clone has more than one count but fewer than ten. V and J are TRBV2 and TRBJ2-1; 8 nucleotides match TRBD2. Trimming at V came to 6 bases and at J to 6 bases, leaving 7 bases not matched to a gene. The CDR3 has 14 residues. Germline V gene sequence: CDR1 SNHLY, CDR2 FYNNEI. The CDR3 DNA reads as TGTGCCAGCAGAAGTAGCGGGGCATTCAATGAGCAGTTCTTC. It translates to CASRSSGAFNEQFF.

This chain joins TRBV7-3 and TRBJ1-6, with TRBD1 as a possible D gene (5 bases). CDR1 SGHTA and CDR2 FQGTGA come from the germline V gene. The CDR3 sequence is 15 residues long. V lost 1 base and J 3 bases, leaving 7 bases between the germline ends. CDR3 sequence (DNA): TGTGCCAGCAGCTTAAATAGGGGCTATAATTCACCCCTCCACTTT. It specifies CASSLNRGYNSPLHF.

This chain connects TRBV29-1 to TRBJ2-3; a weak D match, TRBD2 (6 bases). From germline, CDR1 is SQVTM and CDR2 ANQGSEA. The ends were cut back, 1 base at V and 3 bases at J, with 14 bases in the middle. The CDR3 sequence is 15 residues long. CDR3 residues: CSVEAGETGTDTQYF. The DNA for the CDR3 is TGCAGCGTTGAAGCGGGAGAGACGGGGACAGATACGCAGTATTTT.

This chain uses TRBV19 with TRBJ1-5; 10 bases fit TRBD1. The CDR3 is made up of 14 amino acids. CDR1 is LNHDA and CDR2 is SQIVND in the germline V gene (reference sequence). J gave up 2 bases and V 6 bases, and 1 base lay outside the gene matches. The CDR3 sequence: CASRDRGGNQPQHF. The CDR3 DNA sequence: TGTGCCAGTAGGGACAGGGGGGGCAATCAGCCCCAGCATTTT.

The chain employs TRBV6-1 and TRBJ1-1; tentatively, D is TRBD1 (6 bases). V gave up 2 bases and J gave up 8 bases, with 18 bases separating them. Germline CDR1 reads MNHNS; CDR2 reads SASEGT. The CDR3 has 15 amino acids. The chain's CDR3 is CASSEQFTGPAEAFF. CDR3 sequence (DNA): TGTGCCAGCAGTGAACAATTTACAGGGCCCGCCGAAGCTTTCTTT.